The 26 T cell receptor beta chains reported below all come from one sample, sequenced in a study of blood T cell repertoires in COVID-19. The repertoire was sequenced with immunoSEQ multiplex PCR; TCRdb's copy has only in-frame clones and lacks some. The table shows 200,000 to 250,000 clones, with 75% to 90% occurring only once. Sequences were obtained from PBMCs or T cells enriched from blood (not recorded which). The receptors were gathered from a woman aged 18-30 years in a cohort exposed to, infected with or recovered from COVID-19 (not recorded which).

V gene TRBV3-1 (or the pseudogene TRBV3-2) combines with J gene TRBJ2-3; TRBD1 aligns across 7 bases. This CDR3 is 14 amino acids long. V lost 1 base to trimming and J lost 3 bases; unmatched junction nucleotides: 1. CDR1 is LGHDT and CDR2 is YNNKEL in the germline V gene (reference sequence). The CDR3 DNA reads as TGTGCCAGCAGCCAAGTACAGGGGACAGATACGCAGTATTTT. Its protein product is CASSQVQGTDTQYF.

V usage is TRBV9 and J usage is TRBJ1-2; 8 nucleotides agree with TRBD1. The CDR3 consists of 15 residues. The V and J ends lost 0 bases and 4 bases, in that order; junction bases with no gene match: 5. CDR1 and CDR2 from the germline V gene are SGDLS and YYNGEE. The CDR3 loop is CASSVVDRGLYGYTF. The DNA of the CDR3 is TGTGCCAGCAGCGTAGTAGACAGGGGCCTCTATGGCTACACCTTC. Filled out from reference TRBV9 and TRBJ1-2, the complete variable domain reads DSGVTQTPKHLITATGQRVTLRCSPRSGDLSVYWYQQSLDQGLQFLIQYYNGEERAKGNILERFSAQQFPDLHSELNLSSLELGDSALYFCASSVVDRGLYGYTFGSGTRLTVV.

The rearrangement links TRBV6-5 to TRBJ1-1; tentative D call: TRBD1 (5 bases). Between the trimmed V and J ends, which lost 0 bases and 7 bases, there was a span of 18 bases. This CDR3 spans 16 amino acids. Looked up from germline, CDR1 is MNHEY and CDR2 is SVGAGI. The CDR3: CASSYSPSRGKVEAFF. In nucleotides, the CDR3 is TGTGCCAGCAGTTACTCCCCCTCGCGGGGGAAGGTTGAAGCTTTCTTT.

V is TRBV5-1 and J is TRBJ1-1, with D perhaps matching TRBD1 (5 bases). The V end was cut by 4 bases, the J end by 1 base, with 11 bases between. CDR1 is SGHRS, CDR2 YFSETQ, per germline. CDR3 length: 14 residues. CDR3 in amino acids: CASSGPGGNTEAFF. CDR3 DNA sequence: TGCGCCAGCAGCGGCCCCGGGGGGAACACTGAAGCTTTCTTT.

The chain uses TRBV2 and TRBJ1-3; D possibly corresponds to TRBD1 (5 bases). The CDR3 runs to 14 residues. The V gene's germline CDR1 is SNHLY and CDR2 FYNNEI. V lost 2 bases and J 8 bases, leaving 13 bases between the germline ends. CDR3 coding DNA: TGTGCCAGCAGTGAACAGGGTCAAGCAGACACCATATATTTT. Residues: CASSEQGQADTIYF.

The gene calls are TRBV9 and TRBJ1-6, with D possibly TRBD1 on 5 matching bases. The CDR3 spans 15 residues. V was clipped by 1 base and J by 8 bases, with 13 bases between them. CDR1 is SGDLS and CDR2 is YYNGEE in the germline V gene. Here the CDR3 DNA reads TGTGCCAGCAGCGTAATGTCAGGGTGGGATTCACCCCTCCACTTT. Translating it yields CASSVMSGWDSPLHF.

V and J are TRBV7-8 and TRBJ1-1; D not resolved. Trimming took off 1 base at V and 4 bases at J, with 19 bases between the two ends. The germline V gene encodes CDR1 SGHVS and CDR2 FQNEAQ. The CDR3 spans 17 residues. The CDR3 protein is CASSLERFAPPGTEAFF. Written as DNA, the CDR3 is TGTGCCAGCAGCTTAGAAAGATTCGCCCCCCCGGGCACTGAAGCTTTCTTT.

For this clone: Other DNA sequences of this sample code for an identical CDR3. The chain combines TRBV6-5 with TRBJ1-2; D is undetermined. CDR3 length: 14 residues. Deletions cut 0 bases from V and 3 bases from J, with 8 bases between. CDR1 is MNHEY, CDR2 SVGAGI, per germline. The CDR3 spells CASSYSTGDYGYTF. In nucleotides, the CDR3 is TGTGCCAGCAGTTACTCGACGGGAGACTATGGCTACACCTTC.

The chain links TRBV11-2 to TRBJ1-4; possibly TRBD1 for D (6 bases). Germline loops: CDR1 SGHAT, CDR2 FQNNGV. This CDR3 has 18 amino acids. With 3 bases removed from V and 4 bases from J, the gap between germline ends came to 21 bases. The CDR3 nucleotides read TGTGCCAGCAGCTTGGGGGGTACAGGGAGGGCTCATAATGAAAAACTGTTTTTT. This gives the protein CASSLGGTGRAHNEKLFF.

The chain is built from TRBV18 and TRBJ2-5, with TRBD2 as a possible D gene (5 bases). Looked up from germline, CDR1 is KGHSH and CDR2 is LQKENI. The CDR3 length is 14 residues. Trimming removed 2 bases at V and 5 bases at J, with 12 bases between. CDR3 region: CASSPEGSHETQYF. In DNA form, the CDR3 reads TGTGCCAGCTCACCAGAGGGAAGTCACGAGACCCAGTACTTC.

The J gene is TRBJ2-1, the V gene TRBV5-4, with D unresolved. With 2 bases removed from V and 2 bases from J, the gap between germline ends came to 5 bases. The CDR3 sequence is 13 residues long. Per the germline V gene, CDR1 is SGHNT and CDR2 is YYREEE (reference sequence). The CDR3 loop reads CASSFRAYNEQFF. CDR3 bases: TGTGCCAGCAGCTTTCGTGCCTACAATGAGCAGTTCTTC.

This clone was recorded once. The V call is TRBV5-6, the J call TRBJ1-1, with 7 bases lining up with TRBD1. CDR1 and CDR2 (germline): SGHDT, YYEEEE. This CDR3 has 14 amino acids. Trimming removed 2 bases from V and 4 bases from J; junction bases left unmatched: 5. The chain's CDR3 is CASSLPGGGTEAFF. CDR3 nucleotide sequence: TGTGCCAGCAGCTTACCAGGGGGAGGCACTGAAGCTTTCTTT.

The chain couples TRBV5-4 to TRBJ1-3, with no clear D. Trimming left V 0 bases short and J 0 bases short, with 10 bases between. Germline V gene data show CDR1 as SGHNT and CDR2 as YYREEE (reference sequence). The CDR3 is 16 residues long. The CDR3 coding sequence is TGTGCCAGCAGCTTGGGTGGTGGCAGCTCTGGAAACACCATATATTTT. Translated: CASSLGGGSSGNTIYF.

The V call is TRBV12-5, the J call TRBJ1-5; 9 bases fit TRBD1. With 7 bases clipped from V and 1 base from J, the junction kept 8 bases outside the gene matches. The germline CDR1 and CDR2 sequences are LGHNT and FRNRAP. This CDR3 contains 16 residues. Written as DNA, the CDR3 is TGTGCTAGTGAACTGACAGGGGGACGCAGCAATCAGCCCCAGCATTTT. Residues: CASELTGGRSNQPQHF.

The chain joins TRBV19 to TRBJ2-1, with 12 bases that match TRBD2. The ends lost 1 base at V and 7 bases at J; junction bases unmatched: 8. This CDR3 is 17 amino acids long. CDR1 is LNHDA, CDR2 SQIVND, per germline (reference sequence). The DNA of the CDR3 is TGTGCCAGTAGTATAGGGACTAGCGGGATCGGAAGTAATGAGCAGTTCTTC. Translation: CASSIGTSGIGSNEQFF.

This clone appeared once. V gene TRBV5-4 combines with J gene TRBJ1-2; 7 bases line up with TRBD1. Germline lookup yields CDR1 SGHNT and CDR2 YYREEE (reference sequence). J lost 5 bases, V lost 4 bases, and 11 bases had no gene match. The CDR3 loop spans 15 amino acids. CDR3 residues: CASSLPGQAGYGYTF. The CDR3 nucleotides read TGTGCCAGCAGCCTCCCTGGACAGGCCGGTTATGGCTACACCTTC.

V usage is TRBV5-1 and J usage is TRBJ1-5, with unresolved D. V lost 0 bases and J lost 1, with 14 bases in between. Germline V gene data show CDR1 as SGHRS and CDR2 as YFSETQ. The CDR3 sequence is 17 residues long. The CDR3 DNA sequence: TGCGCCAGCAGCTTGGAGCCCCCCACGTCCAGCAATCAGCCCCAGCATTTT. As protein: CASSLEPPTSSNQPQHF.

The rearrangement joins TRBV5-6 to TRBJ2-7; perhaps TRBD2 as D (6 bases). The CDR3 runs to 15 residues. Germline loops: CDR1 SGHDT, CDR2 YYEEEE. Trimming took off 3 bases at V and 8 bases at J, with 21 bases between the two ends. CDR3 region: CASSSTREAGLKQYF. The DNA for the CDR3 is TGTGCCAGCAGCTCCACGAGGGAGGCCGGCCTCAAGCAGTACTTC.

The rearrangement links TRBV30 to TRBJ1-2; D gene unclear. V was pared by 1 base and J by 1 base, with 4 bases between. CDR3 size: 12 residues. Germline V CDR1 and CDR2: GTSNPN, SVGIG (reference sequence). CDR3 DNA sequence: TGTGCCTGGAGTGGACTTAACTATGGCTACACCTTC. It specifies CAWSGLNYGYTF.

The chain carries TRBV6-5 and TRBJ1-5; TRBD1 agrees at 12 bases. Germline V gene sequence: CDR1 MNHEY, CDR2 SVGAGI. Trimming cost V 8 bases and J 7 bases; bases outside gene matches: 9. The CDR3 runs to 15 residues. The DNA for the CDR3 is TGTGCCAGCGGACCCGGGACAGGGGGCGAGCAGCCCCAGCATTTT. Translating gives CASGPGTGGEQPQHF.

V usage is TRBV5-1 and J usage is TRBJ2-1; D perhaps matches TRBD2 (5 bases). Germline V gene lookup returns CDR1 SGHRS and CDR2 YFSETQ. The CDR3 length is 16 residues. V dropped 6 bases and J dropped 0 bases, with 16 bases sitting between them. The CDR3 coding sequence is TGCGCCAGCAACCGGGTTGAAGGGAGCTCCTACAATGAGCAGTTCTTC. Encoded protein: CASNRVEGSSYNEQFF.

The chain carries TRBV9 and TRBJ2-1; possible D gene TRBD2, 7 bases. V gave up 4 bases and J gave up 4 bases, with 21 bases separating them. Germline CDR1 is SGDLS and CDR2 is YYNGEE. The length of the CDR3 is 17 residues. As DNA, the CDR3 is TGTGCCAGCAGCCCCGAGGGTGGGGGGGGCTTTTACAATGAGCAGTTCTTC. It codes for CASSPEGGGGFYNEQFF.

The J gene is TRBJ1-2, the V gene TRBV5-6; TRBD1 aligns across 7 bases. J gave up 8 bases and V 4 bases, and 5 bases lay outside the gene matches. The CDR3 is made up of 12 amino acids. Germline assignment: CDR1 SGHDT and CDR2 YYEEEE. In nucleotides, the CDR3 is TGTGCCAGCAGCCAGACAGGGAGAGGCTACACCTTC. This encodes CASSQTGRGYTF.

The rearrangement uses TRBV27 and TRBJ1-2, with TRBD1 matching 8 bases. The V gene end was trimmed by 5 bases and the J gene end by 3 bases; junction bases not matched to a gene: 8. Germline CDR1 and CDR2: MNHEY and SMNVEV (reference sequence). CDR3 length: 15 residues. The CDR3 loop reads CASSQTGDKDYGYTF. CDR3 DNA sequence: TGTGCCAGCAGTCAGACAGGGGATAAGGACTATGGCTACACCTTC.

This clone was seen just once. V usage is TRBV7-2 and J usage is TRBJ2-1; D is possibly TRBD1 (6 bases). Trimming took off 5 bases at V and 5 bases at J, with 19 bases between the two ends. This CDR3 region has 16 residues. CDR1 SGHTA and CDR2 FQGNSA come from the germline V gene. The CDR3 DNA reads TGTGCCAGCAGCCTACCTCGATCCAGGGGCAACAATGAGCAGTTCTTC. As protein: CASSLPRSRGNNEQFF.

About this clone itself: Additional DNA sequences in this sample encode the identical CDR3. V usage is TRBV28 and J usage is TRBJ2-1; D unresolved. Between the trimmed V and J ends, which lost 5 bases and 3 bases, there was a span of 11 bases. This CDR3 spans 14 amino acids. Germline V gene data show CDR1 as MDHEN and CDR2 as SYDVKM. The CDR3 loop reads CASSTPGLYNEQFF. CDR3 nucleotides: TGTGCCAGCAGTACACCGGGTCTCTACAATGAGCAGTTCTTC. The whole variable domain, filled in from reference TRBV28 and TRBJ2-1, reads DVKVTQSSRYLVKRTGEKVFLECVQDMDHENMFWYRQDPGLGLRLIYFSYDVKMKEKGDIPEGYSVSREKKERFSLILESASTNQTSMYLCASSTPGLYNEQFFGPGTRLTVL.